These 25 T cell receptor beta chains came from one sample sequenced in a study of blood T cell repertoires in COVID-19 (dated by TCRdb to about 2020). Libraries were built with the immunoSEQ multiplex PCR assay. TCRdb mirrors the immuneACCESS table, restricted to in-frame sequences. Some clones are absent from its copies; in checked studies, under half trace to an unresolved V gene, and the reason for the others is unknown. The sample profile shows 95,000 to 100,000 clones; 85% of them were found once. Jointly, the top ten make up less than 2% of the sample. Sequencing input: peripheral blood. Every receptor here comes from a woman in her 70s with active or convalescent COVID-19.

The V gene is TRBV6-5, the J gene TRBJ2-7, with TRBD1 identical over 10 bases. Germline-derived CDR1 and CDR2 are MNHEY and SVGAGI. The CDR3 is 14 residues long. Trimming took 5 bases from V and 5 from J; bases not matched to a gene: 6. For the CDR3, the DNA is TGTGCCAGCAGTCGTGGGACAGGGGTAAACGAGCAGTACTTC. The encoded protein is CASSRGTGVNEQYF.

J is TRBJ2-1 and V is TRBV19; TRBD1 is a possible D gene (5 bases). Deletions cut 7 bases from V and 7 bases from J, with 8 bases between. Germline CDR1 and CDR2: LNHDA and SQIVND (reference sequence). This CDR3 is 11 amino acids long. The CDR3 reads CASTGWNEQFF. The CDR3, as DNA: TGTGCCAGTACAGGGTGGAATGAGCAGTTCTTC.

The DNA of the CDR3 is TGTGCCAGCAGCCAACGCTCAGGGGTCGGTGAGCAGTTCTTC. Translated: CASSQRSGVGEQFF. The chain carries TRBV4-2 and TRBJ2-1; a possible D gene is TRBD1 (6 bases). V was cut by 2 bases and J by 9 bases, with 14 bases left in between. The V gene's germline CDR1 is LGHNA and CDR2 YNFKEQ. CDR3 length: 14 residues.

In its sample, this clone was seen a few times. The V and J genes are TRBV3-1 (or the pseudogene TRBV3-2) and TRBJ1-5; D gene ambiguous. V lost 2 bases to trimming and J lost 5 bases, with 10 bases between them. CDR1 and CDR2 (germline): LGHDT, YNNKEL (reference sequence). This CDR3 has 14 residues. As DNA, the CDR3 is TGTGCCAGCAGCCAAAGACAATCCGATCAGCCCCAGCATTTT. It codes for CASSQRQSDQPQHF.

This chain uses TRBV5-1 with TRBJ2-3; possible D gene TRBD1, 6 bases. The CDR3 runs to 15 residues. With 3 bases removed from V and 1 base from J, the gap between germline ends came to 12 bases. CDR1 is SGHRS and CDR2 is YFSETQ in the germline V gene. The CDR3 DNA sequence: TGCGCCAGCAGCTCACAGGGTACTGGCACAGATACGCAGTATTTT. Its translation is CASSSQGTGTDTQYF. The variable domain in full, completed from reference TRBV5-1 and TRBJ2-3, reads KAGVTQTPRYLIKTRGQQVTLSCSPISGHRSVSWYQQTPGQGLQFLFEYFSETQRNKGNFPGRFSGRQFSNSRSEMNVSTLELGDSALYLCASSSQGTGTDTQYFGPGTRLTVL.

CDR3 in DNA: TGTGCCAGCTCGCCGGGACAGGTGCCCACCTACGAGCAGTACTTC. Translation gives CASSPGQVPTYEQYF. The chain has TRBV18 and TRBJ2-7, with TRBD1 identical over 8 bases. The ends lost 6 bases at V and 2 bases at J; junction bases unmatched: 9. CDR3 length: 15 residues. CDR1 is KGHSH, CDR2 LQKENI, per germline. Using reference TRBV18 and TRBJ2-7 for the parts outside the CDR3, the full variable domain is NAGVMQNPRHLVRRRGQEARLRCSPMKGHSHVYWYRQLPEEGLKFMVYLQKENIIDESGMPKERFSAEFPKEGPSILRIQQVVRGDSAAYFCASSPGQVPTYEQYFGPGTRLTVT.

This clone appeared once. The V call is TRBV29-1, the J call TRBJ1-1, with 8 bases identical to TRBD1. The CDR3 runs 12 residues. The trim removed 4 bases at V and 13 bases at J, leaving 11 bases unmatched. Germline V gene data show CDR1 as SQVTM and CDR2 as ANQGSEA. The CDR3 DNA sequence: TGCAGCGTTGCCCCGTTTCAGGGGGCTGTTTTCTTT. Protein product: CSVAPFQGAVFF.

V is TRBV19 and J is TRBJ1-1, with 7 bases identical to TRBD1. Germline V lookup: CDR1 LNHDA, CDR2 SQIVND (reference sequence). This CDR3 is 14 amino acids long. J lost 4 bases, V lost 10 bases, and 12 bases had no gene match. Here the CDR3 reads CATMRQGIGTEAFF. The CDR3 DNA sequence: TGTGCCACAATGAGACAGGGAATTGGCACTGAAGCTTTCTTT.

The rearrangement joins TRBV19 to TRBJ1-1; maybe TRBD1 (5 bases). Germline values: CDR1 LNHDA, CDR2 SQIVND (reference sequence). CDR3 length: 15 residues. V lost 3 bases to trimming and J lost 0 bases, with 11 bases between them. The CDR3, as DNA: TGTGCCAGTAGTATGGGGGGGTCCATGAACACTGAAGCTTTCTTT. Translated: CASSMGGSMNTEAFF. The entire variable domain, with the rest obtained from reference TRBV19 and TRBJ1-1, is as follows: DGGITQSPKYLFRKEGQNVTLSCEQNLNHDAMYWYRQDPGQGLRLIYYSQIVNDFQKGDIAEGYSVSREKKESFPLTVTSAQKNPTAFYLCASSMGGSMNTEAFFGQGTRLTVV.

The chain couples TRBV2 to TRBJ2-7; TRBD1 aligns across 8 bases. This CDR3 is 15 amino acids long. In germline, CDR1 is SNHLY, CDR2 FYNNEI. With 6 bases clipped from V and 4 bases from J, the junction kept 11 bases outside the gene matches. CDR3 nucleotide sequence: TGTGCCAGCAGCACCAGACAGGGGAACTGGTACGAGCAGTACTTC. Encoded protein: CASSTRQGNWYEQYF.

The rearrangement links TRBV5-4 to TRBJ1-6; 12 bases are shared with TRBD1. This CDR3 is built from 16 residues. The ends lost 5 bases at V and 6 bases at J; junction bases unmatched: 6. Per the germline V gene, CDR1 is SGHNT and CDR2 is YYREEE (reference sequence). The CDR3 loop is CASRLRDRGLNSPLHF. The CDR3 DNA reads TGTGCCAGCAGACTCCGGGACAGGGGGCTTAATTCACCCCTCCACTTT.

The chain carries TRBV6-2 or TRBV6-3 and TRBJ1-5; tentative D call: TRBD1 (5 bases). Germline V lookup: CDR1 MNHEY, CDR2 SVGEGT. V dropped 5 bases and J dropped 7 bases, with 15 bases sitting between them. This CDR3 has 14 amino acids. The CDR3, as DNA: TGTGCCAGCAGTCCCTTCAGGGTGGGCCAGCCCCAGCATTTT. This encodes CASSPFRVGQPQHF.

The CDR3 loop reads CASSTDRNTGELFF. For the CDR3, the DNA is TGTGCCAGCAGTACTGACAGAAACACCGGGGAGCTGTTTTTT. The chain couples TRBV6-2 or TRBV6-3 to TRBJ2-2; possible D gene TRBD1, 5 bases. CDR1 is MNHEY, CDR2 SVGEGT, per germline. V was shortened by 5 bases and J by 2 bases, with 9 bases between the two germline ends. The CDR3 covers 14 residues.

This clone was seen at least ten times. V gene TRBV19 combines with J gene TRBJ2-1; TRBD2 matches at 11 bases. From germline, CDR1 is LNHDA and CDR2 SQIVND (reference sequence). V gave up 2 bases and J gave up 5 bases; unmatched junction bases: 5. The CDR3 has 16 amino acids. The CDR3 coding sequence is TGTGCCAGTAGTATACGACTAGCGGGGCTCGACAATGAGCAGTTCTTC. Residues: CASSIRLAGLDNEQFF.

This chain joins TRBV24-1 and TRBJ2-3; 11 bases are a match to TRBD2. CDR1 and CDR2 from the germline V gene are KGHDR and SFDVKD. The CDR3 runs 18 residues. Germline trimming cut 3 bases from V and 5 bases from J; bases unmatched to any gene: 12. CDR3 sequence: CATSDLHLAGGVEDTQYF. The CDR3 DNA is TGTGCCACCAGTGATCTACATTTAGCGGGAGGGGTGGAAGATACGCAGTATTTT.

V and J are TRBV10-3 and TRBJ2-2, with TRBD2 matching over 15 bases. V dropped 11 bases and J dropped 4; count of bases not matched to a gene: 8. Germline V lookup: CDR1 ENHRY, CDR2 SYGVKD. The CDR3 sequence is 16 residues long. CDR3 loop: CASGLAGGPGTGELFF. CDR3 DNA sequence: TGTGCCTCCGGACTAGCGGGGGGGCCGGGCACCGGGGAGCTGTTTTTT.

The rearrangement joins TRBV10-1 to TRBJ1-5, with TRBD1 matching over 8 bases. J was trimmed by 4 bases and V by 1 base; bases with no gene match: 3. The CDR3 extends over 15 amino acids. From germline, CDR1 is WNHNN and CDR2 SYGVQD (reference sequence). The CDR3 protein is CASSEWTGLNQPQHF. The CDR3 nucleotides are TGCGCCAGCAGTGAGTGGACAGGGTTAAATCAGCCCCAGCATTTT.

V gene TRBV7-9 combines with J gene TRBJ1-4; D remains ambiguous. Germline lookup yields CDR1 SEHNR and CDR2 FQNEAQ (reference sequence). This CDR3 contains 14 residues. Trimming left V 1 base short and J 12 bases short, with 15 bases between. The CDR3 bases are TGTGCCAGCAGCTTAGACGGAAGGGCCGGGGAACTGTTTTTT. This codes for CASSLDGRAGELFF. Looking up the rest from reference TRBV7-9 and TRBJ1-4 gives the full variable domain: DTGVSQNPRHKITKRGQNVTFRCDPISEHNRLYWYRQTLGQGPEFLTYFQNEAQLEKSRLLSDRFSAERPKGSFSTLEIQRTEQGDSAMYLCASSLDGRAGELFFGSGTQLSVL.

This chain links TRBV5-4 with TRBJ2-3; 7 nucleotides line up with TRBD1. Trimming removed 6 bases from V and 2 bases from J; junction bases left unmatched: 12. CDR3 length: 16 residues. Germline CDR1 is SGHNT and CDR2 is YYREEE (reference sequence). CDR3 sequence: CASTAKGARPTDTQYF. The CDR3 DNA reads as TGTGCCAGCACCGCCAAGGGGGCCCGCCCCACAGATACGCAGTATTTT.

The chain has TRBV28 and TRBJ1-1; D not resolved. V dropped 3 bases and J dropped 4 bases, with 9 bases sitting between them. Germline V gene data show CDR1 as MDHEN and CDR2 as SYDVKM. The CDR3 length is 13 residues. The CDR3 region has the DNA TGTGCCAGCAGTTTCCCGAGGTCCACTGAAGCTTTCTTT. It is translated as CASSFPRSTEAFF.

The rearrangement links TRBV7-2 to TRBJ1-1; D perhaps matches TRBD1 (6 bases). The V gene lost 5 bases and the J gene lost 1 base, with 14 bases spanning the gap. The germline V gene encodes CDR1 SGHTA and CDR2 FQGNSA. CDR3 length: 15 amino acids. In nucleotides, the CDR3 is TGTGCCAGCAGCCCAGGAGGGGGGGAGAACACTGAAGCTTTCTTT. It specifies CASSPGGGENTEAFF.

This chain joins TRBV10-3 and TRBJ1-1; the D is unclear. Trimming removed 11 bases from V and 3 bases from J, with 19 bases in between. This CDR3 has 14 amino acids. Germline-derived CDR1 and CDR2 are ENHRY and SYGVKD. This chain's CDR3 is CAVSPGSRDTEAFF. CDR3 coding DNA: TGTGCCGTCTCGCCGGGAAGTCGGGACACTGAAGCTTTCTTT.

J is TRBJ1-6 and V is TRBV5-1; D not resolved. CDR1 is SGHRS and CDR2 is YFSETQ in the germline V gene. The CDR3 has 16 residues. Trimming removed 0 bases at V and 7 bases at J, with 14 bases between. In nucleotides, the CDR3 is TGCGCCAGCAGCTTGGCCGAGGGCACTACGAATTCACCCCTCCACTTT. It specifies CASSLAEGTTNSPLHF.

The V call is TRBV5-6, the J call TRBJ2-1, with D tentatively TRBD2 (6 bases). This CDR3 spans 12 amino acids. V was clipped by 4 bases and J by 11 bases, with 13 bases between them. Germline CDR1 SGHDT, CDR2 YYEEEE. CDR3 coding DNA: TGTGCCAGCAGCGTCCGGGACTTTCAGCAGTTCTTC. This encodes CASSVRDFQQFF.

The chain carries TRBV19 and TRBJ1-4; D is perhaps TRBD1 (5 bases). Trimming stripped 10 bases from V and 8 bases from J, with 20 bases between. This CDR3 spans 14 amino acids. Germline lookup yields CDR1 LNHDA and CDR2 SQIVND (reference sequence). The CDR3 spells CATRGDPWREKLFF. The CDR3 coding sequence is TGTGCCACTCGCGGGGACCCGTGGAGGGAAAAACTGTTTTTT.